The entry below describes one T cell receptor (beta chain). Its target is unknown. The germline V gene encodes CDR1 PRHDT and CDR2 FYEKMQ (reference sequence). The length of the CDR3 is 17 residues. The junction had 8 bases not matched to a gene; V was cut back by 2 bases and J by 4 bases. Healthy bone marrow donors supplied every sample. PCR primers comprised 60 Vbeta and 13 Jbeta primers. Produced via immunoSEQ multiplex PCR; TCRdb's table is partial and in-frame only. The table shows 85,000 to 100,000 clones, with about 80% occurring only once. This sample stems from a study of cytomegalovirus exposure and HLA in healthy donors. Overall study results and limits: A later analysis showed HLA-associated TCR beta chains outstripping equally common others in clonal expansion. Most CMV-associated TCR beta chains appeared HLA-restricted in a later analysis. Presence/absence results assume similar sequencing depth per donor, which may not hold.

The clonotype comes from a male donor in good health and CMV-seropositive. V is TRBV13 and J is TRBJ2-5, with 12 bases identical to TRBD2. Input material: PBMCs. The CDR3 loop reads CASSLLTSGGTTETQYF. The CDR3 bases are TGTGCCAGCAGCTTATTGACTAGCGGGGGCACAACAGAGACCCAGTACTTC.